This TCR beta chain emerged from a study of T cells in women clearing cervical HPV infection. Remarks on this clone: The read ends 3 residues shy of where the CDR3 ends; the end is completed using the germline J gene.

Germline CDR1 reads SGHRS; CDR2 reads YFSETQ. The junction had 7 bases not matched to a gene; V was cut back by 3 bases and J by 0 bases. This CDR3 is 19 amino acids long. The table came from immunoSEQ multiplex PCR; TCRdb's copy has only in-frame clones and leaves some out. The sample includes about 18,000 clones. This TCR was recovered from a woman between 18 and 75 years old with a cervical HPV16 infection that either progressed to CIN3+ or cleared (not recorded which). Sequencing was done on a sample of blood buffy coat. This chain uses TRBV5-1 with TRBJ2-6, with TRBD1 matching over 12 bases. The DNA read from the CDR3 is TGCGCCAGCAGCTACGGGCTGGGACAGGGGGCCTCTGGGGCCAACGTC. It yields the protein CASSYGLGQGASGANV. The complete CDR3 protein is CASSYGLGQGASGANVLTF.